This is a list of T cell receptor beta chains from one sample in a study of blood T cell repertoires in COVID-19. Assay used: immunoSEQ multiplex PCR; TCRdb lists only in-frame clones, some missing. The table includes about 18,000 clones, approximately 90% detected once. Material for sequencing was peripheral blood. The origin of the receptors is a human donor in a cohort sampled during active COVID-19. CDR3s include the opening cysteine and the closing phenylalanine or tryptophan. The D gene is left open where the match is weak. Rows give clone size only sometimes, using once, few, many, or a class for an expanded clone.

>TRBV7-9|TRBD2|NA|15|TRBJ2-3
TGTGCCAGCAGAGGACTAGCGGGGTACACAGATACGCAGTATTTT
CASRGLAGYTDTQYF
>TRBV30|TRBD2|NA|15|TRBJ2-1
TGTGCCTGGAGACCCAGCGGGGCCGCCTACAATGAGCAGTTCTTC
CAWRPSGAAYNEQFF
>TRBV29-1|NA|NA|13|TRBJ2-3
TGCAGCGTGGTTGATAGGAGCGCAGATACGCAGTATTTT
CSVVDRSADTQYF
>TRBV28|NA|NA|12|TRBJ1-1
TGTGCCAGCAGTTCCGCAGCCCGGGGAGCTTTCTTT
CASSSAARGAFF
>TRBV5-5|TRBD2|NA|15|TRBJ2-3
TGTGCCAGCTACCGACTAGCGGGAAGCACAGATACGCAGTATTTT
CASYRLAGSTDTQYF
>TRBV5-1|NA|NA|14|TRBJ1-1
TGCGCCAGCAGCTTGGGACAGGCGCTCACTGAAGCTTTCTTT
CASSLGQALTEAFF
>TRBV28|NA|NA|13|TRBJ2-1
TGTGCCAGCAGCCGTGGTCGCGACAATGAGCAGTTCTTC
CASSRGRDNEQFF
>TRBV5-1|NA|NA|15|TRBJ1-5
TGCGCCAGCAGCCCGGCGGGGGGGCAGGGTCAGCCCCAGCATTTT
CASSPAGGQGQPQHF
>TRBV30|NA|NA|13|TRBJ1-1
TGTGCCCGAAAACTAGCTCTGAACACTGAAGCTTTCTTT
CARKLALNTEAFF
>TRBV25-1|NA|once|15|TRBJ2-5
TGTGCCAGCAGTAACACAGGGTACCACCAAGAGACCCAGTACTTC
CASSNTGYHQETQYF
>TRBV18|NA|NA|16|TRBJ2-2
TGTGCCAGCTCCCGATCGAATCGGGGGTTCGCCGGGGAGCTGTTTTTT
CASSRSNRGFAGELFF
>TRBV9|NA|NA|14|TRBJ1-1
TGTGCCAGCAGCGTAGCGACAGCTAACACTGAAGCTTTCTTT
CASSVATANTEAFF
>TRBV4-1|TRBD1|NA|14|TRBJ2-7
TGCGCCAGCAGCTTGGGACAGGGCTCCTACGAGCAGTACTTC
CASSLGQGSYEQYF
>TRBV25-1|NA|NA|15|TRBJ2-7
TGTGCCAGCAGTGGAGACACACCCAGGACCTACGAGCAGTACTTC
CASSGDTPRTYEQYF
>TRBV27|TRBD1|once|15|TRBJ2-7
TGTGCCAGCAGTTTATCTGGGACAGGGAACTACGAGCAGTACTTC
CASSLSGTGNYEQYF
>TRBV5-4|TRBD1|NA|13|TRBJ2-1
TGTGCCAGCAGCTTGACAGGGGGTTATGAGCAGTTCTTC
CASSLTGGYEQFF
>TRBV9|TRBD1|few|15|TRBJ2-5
TGTGCCAGCAGACCGCTGGGGCAGGGGGTGGAGACCCAGTACTTC
CASRPLGQGVETQYF
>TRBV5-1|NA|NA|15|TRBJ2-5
TGCGCCAGCAGCTTTAATAGTGGAGTATTGGAGACCCAGTACTTC
CASSFNSGVLETQYF
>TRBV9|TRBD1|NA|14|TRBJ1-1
TGTGCCAGCAGCGTAGGAGACAGGGCCACTGAAGCTTTCTTT
CASSVGDRATEAFF
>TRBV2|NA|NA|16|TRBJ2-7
TGTGCCAGCAGTGAGTCACGGCGGGCGTTCCGTCACGAGCAGTACTTC
CASSESRRAFRHEQYF
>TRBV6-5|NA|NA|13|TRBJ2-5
TGTGCCAGCAGTTACTCACCGCAGGAGACCCAGTACTTC
CASSYSPQETQYF
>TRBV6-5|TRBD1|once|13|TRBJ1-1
TGTGCCAGCAAAACCGGACAGGGCCCTGAAGCTTTCTTT
CASKTGQGPEAFF
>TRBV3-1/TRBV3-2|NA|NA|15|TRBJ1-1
TGTGCCAGCAGCCAAGGGGGGCGGTTGAACACTGAAGCTTTCTTT
CASSQGGRLNTEAFF
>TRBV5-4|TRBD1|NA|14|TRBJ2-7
TGTGCCAGCAGCTTACGACAGGGCAAGGCCGAGCAGTACTTC
CASSLRQGKAEQYF
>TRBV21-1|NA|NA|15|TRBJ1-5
TGTGCCAGCAGCAATGGACAGGGCGGCAATCAGCCCCAGCATTTT
CASSNGQGGNQPQHF
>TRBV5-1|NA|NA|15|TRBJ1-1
TGCGCCAGCAGCACCGTCAGGGGAGAGAACACTGAAGCTTTCTTT
CASSTVRGENTEAFF
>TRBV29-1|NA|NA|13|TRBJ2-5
TGCAGCGTCCGCCAGGGGCTCCAAGAGACCCAGTACTTC
CSVRQGLQETQYF
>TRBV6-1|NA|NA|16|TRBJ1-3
TGTGCCAGCAGTGATGCGGGCCTAGCATCCGGAAACACCATATATTTT
CASSDAGLASGNTIYF
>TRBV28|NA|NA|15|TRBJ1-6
TGTGCCAGCAGTTTTAGGGAGGGTAATAATTCACCCCTCCACTTT
CASSFREGNNSPLHF
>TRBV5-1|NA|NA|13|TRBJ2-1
TGCGCCAGCCAAGACAGCCAGTACAATGAGCAGTTCTTC
CASQDSQYNEQFF
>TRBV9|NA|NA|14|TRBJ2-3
TGTGCCAGCAGCCAGGGGCTAGCAAGGGATACGCAGTATTTT
CASSQGLARDTQYF
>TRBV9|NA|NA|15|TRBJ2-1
TGTGCCAGCAGCGTAGCGAGCGGTGGCTACAATGAGCAGTTCTTC
CASSVASGGYNEQFF